This T cell receptor beta chain was found in a study of shared clonotypes between healthy human individuals (TCRdb year 2020). General notes on the study: Three men and a couple of women, aged 18 to 49 years, made up the cohort. To increase sequencing depth and limit assay-specific biases, different laboratories used diverse techniques to prepare libraries and sequence TCR repertoires. For each donor, three plates each were used for CD4 naive and CD4 memory, two plates were used for CD8 naive, and one plate was used for CD8 memory. To estimate repertoire size and how much clonotype sharing occurs between individuals, the study deeply sequenced the blood TCR repertoires of about 5 healthy adults. Per donor, leukapheresis produced somewhere between about 0.9 and 9.5 billion PBMCs. What the work shows at the level of the full study, not this receptor alone: When several donors were compared, the shared fraction of clonotypes was about 5% for naive CD4, around 3.5% for naive CD8, about 2.4% for memory CD4, and less than 0.5% for memory CD8. The genetic and exposure-history diversity represented was limited by the small number of donors. Compared with non-shared clonotypes, clonotypes shared by all four sorted-subset donors had higher generation probabilities. Rarefaction of sorted-subset datasets indicated incomplete sequencing despite the large sequencing depth. Sampling was limited to blood, and TCR repertoires in tissue likely differ from TCR repertoires in blood. Estimated clonotype richness was generally larger for naive than for memory subsets. Pairwise subsampling indicated that sequencing depth was expected to affect the degree of clonotype sharing among donors.

The CDR3, cysteine through phenylalanine, is 15 amino acids long. Only the CDR3 portion is preserved as DNA: 45 bases, with reading frame beginning at the first base. Reading the germline V gene gives CDR1 SGHRS and CDR2 YFSETQ. For this chain, trimming is 4 bases at the V end and 6 bases at the J end, and the number of junction bases without a gene match is 9. A note on this clone: The antigen this receptor binds is unknown. Per-base quality was not reported, and no clone a single base away is much larger than it.

Healthy HIV-negative adults with no recently reported acute infections or vaccinations were included as donors. Only Caucasian adults living in Nashville, Tennessee, USA were represented among the donors. CD4+ T cells were enriched by magnetic negative selection, after which naive cells were positively selected on CD45RA and the negative fraction was taken as the memory subset. After blood collection by leukapheresis, PBMCs were isolated using Ficoll-Histopaque density gradient centrifugation and then cryopreserved in the vapor phase of liquid nitrogen. Analytical flow cytometry was used to check the purity and quantity of each magnetically sorted T cell population. Each sorted fraction had its genomic DNA isolated and then quantified by UV absorbance on a Nanodrop 2000c. TCR CDR3 regions were amplified from genomic DNA by multiplex PCR using the deep immunoSEQ assay. Extracted genomic DNA from each cell subset was distributed evenly across all wells of several immunoSEQ 96-well plates, and each plate was treated as a replicate. Each replicate PCR for sorted subsets received 200 ng genomic DNA, equal to roughly 30,000 T cell genomes. Purified libraries were measured with a Qubit 3.0 fluorometer, size-checked on a Bioanalyzer 2100, and measured again with the KAPA Library Quantification kit. Every immunoSEQ 96-well plate was sequenced on a dedicated single-read 150-cycle Illumina NextSeq 550 flow cell. Per the source publication's procedure: Because only junctional sequences without quality scores were contained in the immunoSEQ output, filtering matching that applied to full-length reads could not be performed. To assign V/J genes and CDR3, sequences were annotated using PyIR, a Python wrapper for IgBLAST v1.9, with IMGT germline references. Reads were removed for weak V/J assignments (E-value above 1e-6), missing CDR3, stop codons, out-of-frame junctions, or ambiguous translated residues. V3J clonotypes were defined as sequences sharing the same inferred V gene, J gene, and CDR3 amino acid sequence. To compute the percentage overlap between repertoires, the number of shared unique clonotypes was divided by the size of the smaller repertoire. RTK rarefaction, the Chao1 estimator, and Recon v2.1 estimates of unobserved clonotypes were used to assess repertoire richness. Generation probabilities for all TCRbeta clonotypes obtained by the gDNA method from a handful of donors were computed using OLGA. TCRdb holds this immuneACCESS table with in-frame rearrangements only. Some clones are missing; in checked studies, unresolved V genes explain under half, and the rest has no known cause. The D gene and trimming were derived from the DNA, and the V and J assignments and clone size from that table. The sample data list about 1.1 million clones, and roughly 77% of these were observed just once. In total, the top ten clones hold approximately 0.9% of the sample.

This sequence uses TRBV5-1 and TRBJ2-2; TRBD1 matches 7 bases in the middle. Sequencing was done on a sample of memory CD4+ T cells from PBMCs. The intended sense of this specimen's cell subset or site label: CD45RA-negative fraction. This sequence originates from a young man in good health. Some clones in this sample may be carry-over from other donors' samples. CDR3 sequence: CASSLTGDFAGELFF. The nucleotide sequence is TGCGCCAGCAGCCTCACAGGGGATTTTGCCGGGGAGCTGTTTTTT.